The source of this T cell receptor beta chain is a study of TIL therapy for anti-PD-1-resistant metastatic lung cancer. Sequencing used immunoSEQ v3. Sequencing was performed with immunoSEQ multiplex PCR; in TCRdb, only in-frame clones are kept and a portion is missing. The sample includes some 20,000 clones, 75% to 80% of them seen just once. Stated time point: pre-treatment sample, taken before nivolumab and TIL therapy. This sample comprised blood, obtained at baseline. This receptor was taken from a person aged 25 to 85 with non-small cell lung cancer.

Written as DNA, the CDR3 is TGTGCCAGCAGCCCCCGGCAGGGATCGGGCAATCAGCCCCAGCATTTT. Translated: CASSPRQGSGNQPQHF. The V gene is TRBV7-2, the J gene TRBJ1-5; maybe TRBD1 (5 bases). CDR3 length equals 16 residues. V was clipped by 5 bases and J by 2 bases, with 16 bases between them. Germline assignment: CDR1 SGHTA and CDR2 FQGNSA.